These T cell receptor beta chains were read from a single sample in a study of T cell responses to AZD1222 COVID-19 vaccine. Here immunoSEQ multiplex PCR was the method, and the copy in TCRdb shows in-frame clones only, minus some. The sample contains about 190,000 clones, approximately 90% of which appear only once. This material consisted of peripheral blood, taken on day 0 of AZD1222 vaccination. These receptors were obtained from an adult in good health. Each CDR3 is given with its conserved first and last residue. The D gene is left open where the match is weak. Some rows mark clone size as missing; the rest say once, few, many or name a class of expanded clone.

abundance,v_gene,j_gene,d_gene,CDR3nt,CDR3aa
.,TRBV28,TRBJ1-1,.,TGTGCCAGCAGTTTATGGCAGGTTGAAGCTTTCTTT,CASSLWQVEAFF
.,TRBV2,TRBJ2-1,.,TGTGCCAGCAGTGATATGGGACGAACCTACAATGAGCAGTTCTTC,CASSDMGRTYNEQFF
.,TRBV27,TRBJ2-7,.,TGTGCCAGCAGGAGAGACCTGGGCTACGAGCAGTACTTC,CASRRDLGYEQYF
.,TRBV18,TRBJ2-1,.,TGTGCCAGCATTAGCCAGGCAGGGCCAGAACAGTTCTTC,CASISQAGPEQFF
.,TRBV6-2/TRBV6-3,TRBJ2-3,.,TGTGCCAGCAGTTACTCGCCCGGGACTGCCGATACGCAGTATTTT,CASSYSPGTADTQYF
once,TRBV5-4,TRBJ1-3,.,TGTGCCAGCAGCCGACAGGAGGTTTCTGGAAACACCATATATTTT,CASSRQEVSGNTIYF
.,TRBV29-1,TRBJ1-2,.,TGCAGCGTTGAACAGGACTATGGCTACACCTTC,CSVEQDYGYTF
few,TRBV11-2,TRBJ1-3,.,TGTGCCAGCAGCTTAGCCTCGGGCGTCCCTGGAAACACCATATATTTT,CASSLASGVPGNTIYF
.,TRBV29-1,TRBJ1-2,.,TGCAGCGTTGATAAACAGGGTTGGAACTATGGCTACACCTTC,CSVDKQGWNYGYTF
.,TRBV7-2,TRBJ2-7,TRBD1,TGTGCCAGCAGCAACCGGGACAGGGTCACCTACGAGCAGTACTTC,CASSNRDRVTYEQYF
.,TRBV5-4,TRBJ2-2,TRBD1,TGTGCCAGCAGCTCAACAGGGGCGAGAGATGACGGGGAGCTGTTTTTT,CASSSTGARDDGELFF
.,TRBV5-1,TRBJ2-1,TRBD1,TGCGCCAGCAGCCCCGGAGGGACAGGCCCCTACAATGAGCAGTTCTTC,CASSPGGTGPYNEQFF
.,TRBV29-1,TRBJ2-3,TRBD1,TGCAGCGTTAAAATGGGACAGGGTTCAGATACGCAGTATTTT,CSVKMGQGSDTQYF
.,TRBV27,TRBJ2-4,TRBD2,TGTGCCAGCAGTTCCCGGGACTACACAAAATACATTCAGTACTTC,CASSSRDYTKYIQYF
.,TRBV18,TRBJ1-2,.,TGTGCCAGCTCACCTAGATCGGACCTGGCCTATGGCTACACCTTC,CASSPRSDLAYGYTF
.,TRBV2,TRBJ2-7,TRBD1,TGTGCCAGCAAAGACAGGGGTAACGAGCAGTACTTC,CASKDRGNEQYF
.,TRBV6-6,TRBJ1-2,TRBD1,TGTGCCAGCAGTTCCCGGGACAGGGGTTCAAACTATGGCTACACCTTC,CASSSRDRGSNYGYTF
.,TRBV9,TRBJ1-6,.,TGTGCCAGCAGCCCCCTTTATAATTCACCCCTCCACTTT,CASSPLYNSPLHF
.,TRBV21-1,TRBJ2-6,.,TGTGCCAGCAGCGAAAGCGGGGAGCGGGGGGACTCTGGGGCCAACGTCCTGACTTTC,CASSESGERGDSGANVLTF
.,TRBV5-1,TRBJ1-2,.,TGCGCCAGCAGCCCCGGAGGGGTGAGACAAATTAACTATGGCTACACCTTC,CASSPGGVRQINYGYTF
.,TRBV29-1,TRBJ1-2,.,TGCAGCGTTGTGAGGGAAGTAGGCTATGGCTACACCTTC,CSVVREVGYGYTF
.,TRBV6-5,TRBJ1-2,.,TGTGCCAGCAGCCGTAACGGGTATGGCTACACCTTC,CASSRNGYGYTF
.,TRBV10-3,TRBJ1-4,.,TGTGCCATTGCAGGGGCAACTAATGAAAAACTGTTTTTT,CAIAGATNEKLFF
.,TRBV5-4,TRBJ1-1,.,TGTGCCAGCAGCCCGCGCGGGGCGGGGGGAGCTTTCTTT,CASSPRGAGGAFF
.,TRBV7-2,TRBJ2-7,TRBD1,TGTGCCAGCAGTTCTACACCGGGACAGGTCTCCTACGAGCAGTACTTC,CASSSTPGQVSYEQYF
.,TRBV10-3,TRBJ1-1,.,TGTGCCATAACGGGAAATAGGGAGGCTGAAGCTTTCTTT,CAITGNREAEAFF
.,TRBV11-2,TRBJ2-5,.,TGTGCCAGCAGAGGTCTAGGTTCCTCGGAGACCCAGTACTTC,CASRGLGSSETQYF
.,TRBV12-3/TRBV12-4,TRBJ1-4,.,TGTGCCAGCAGTGGGGGGGGAAGAGAAAAACTGTTTTTT,CASSGGGREKLFF
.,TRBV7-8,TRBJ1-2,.,TGTGCCAGCAGCTTCCCGGAATCCTATGGCTACACCTTC,CASSFPESYGYTF
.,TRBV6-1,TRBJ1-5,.,TGTGCCAGCAGTGAAAGACAGGCAACTTATAGCAATCAGCCCCAGCATTTT,CASSERQATYSNQPQHF
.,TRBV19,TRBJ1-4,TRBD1,TGTGCCAGTAGTATAATGGGACAGGGCGGTGAAAAACTGTTTTTT,CASSIMGQGGEKLFF
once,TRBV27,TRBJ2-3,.,TGTGCCAGCAGAATCGGGCGTGGGGATACGCAGTATTTT,CASRIGRGDTQYF
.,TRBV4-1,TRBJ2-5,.,TGCGCCAGCAGCCGCATCCTGAAGTCGACAGGTCAAGAGACCCAGTACTTC,CASSRILKSTGQETQYF
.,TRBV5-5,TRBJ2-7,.,TGTGCCACCTCGACGGGGGGCAAATACGAGCAGTACTTC,CATSTGGKYEQYF
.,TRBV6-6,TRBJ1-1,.,TGTGCCACACTTCGGGGGGCGCGGAACACTGAAGCTTTCTTT,CATLRGARNTEAFF
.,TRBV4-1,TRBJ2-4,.,TGCGCCAGCAGCTATAGGGGGGACATTCAGTACTTC,CASSYRGDIQYF
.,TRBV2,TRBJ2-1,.,TGTGCCAGCAGTGATCAGGGTGTGGGCAATGAGCAGTTCTTC,CASSDQGVGNEQFF
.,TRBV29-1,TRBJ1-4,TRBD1,TGCAGCGTGAGGACGACAGGGGCTAATGAAAAACTGTTTTTT,CSVRTTGANEKLFF
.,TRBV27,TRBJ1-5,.,TGTGCCAGCAGTTTGGCCTACAATCAGCCCCAGCATTTT,CASSLAYNQPQHF
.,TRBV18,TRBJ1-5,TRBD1,TGTGCCAGCTCACCACGGGGACCCGACAGGGCATATCAGCCCCAGCATTTT,CASSPRGPDRAYQPQHF
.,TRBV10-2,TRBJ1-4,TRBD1,TGCGCCAGCAGTGATACAGGGGGGAATGAAAAACTGTTTTTT,CASSDTGGNEKLFF
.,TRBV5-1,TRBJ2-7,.,TGCGCCAGCAGCTTGGCCGTCGACGGACAGTACGAGCAGTACTTC,CASSLAVDGQYEQYF
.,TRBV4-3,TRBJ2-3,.,TGCGCCAGCAGCCAAGATCAGGTCCTCCTAGATACGCAGTATTTT,CASSQDQVLLDTQYF
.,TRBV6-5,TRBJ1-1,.,TGTGCCAGCACAAAAGGGGGGACGGGGTTTACTGAAGCTTTCTTT,CASTKGGTGFTEAFF
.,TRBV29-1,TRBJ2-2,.,TGCAGCGTTCGGGGCCGGATGAACACCGGGGAGCTGTTTTTT,CSVRGRMNTGELFF
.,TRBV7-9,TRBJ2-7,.,TGTGCCAGCAGCTTAACTCAGGGGTACTCCTACGAGCAGTACTTC,CASSLTQGYSYEQYF
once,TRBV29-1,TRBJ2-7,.,TGCAGGAATGAAGGGGTTGGATCCTACGAGCAGTACTTC,CRNEGVGSYEQYF
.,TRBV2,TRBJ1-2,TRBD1,TGTGCCAGCAGGGACAGGGACGTTTATGGCTACACCTTC,CASRDRDVYGYTF
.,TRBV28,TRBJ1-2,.,TGTGCCAGCAGTTTCCGGACAGCTAACTATGGCTACACCTTC,CASSFRTANYGYTF
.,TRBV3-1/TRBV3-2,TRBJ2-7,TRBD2,TGTGCCAGCAGCCTCTTTACTCCGGGACTAGCGGCCTACGAGCAGTACTTC,CASSLFTPGLAAYEQYF
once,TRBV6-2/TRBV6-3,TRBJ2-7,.,TGTGCCAGCAGTTTCCAACCGGACCATCAGTGGCAGTACTTC,CASSFQPDHQWQYF
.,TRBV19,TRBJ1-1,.,TGTGCCAGTAGTATTAGGGATAAAGGGAACACTGAAGCTTTCTTT,CASSIRDKGNTEAFF
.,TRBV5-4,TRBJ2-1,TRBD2,TGTGCCAGCAGCCCGCGGACTAGCGGGAGCTATGAGCAGTTCTTC,CASSPRTSGSYEQFF
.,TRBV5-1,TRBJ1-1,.,TGCGCCAGCAGCACAGGGTCCGGTGGGACTGAAGCTTTCTTT,CASSTGSGGTEAFF